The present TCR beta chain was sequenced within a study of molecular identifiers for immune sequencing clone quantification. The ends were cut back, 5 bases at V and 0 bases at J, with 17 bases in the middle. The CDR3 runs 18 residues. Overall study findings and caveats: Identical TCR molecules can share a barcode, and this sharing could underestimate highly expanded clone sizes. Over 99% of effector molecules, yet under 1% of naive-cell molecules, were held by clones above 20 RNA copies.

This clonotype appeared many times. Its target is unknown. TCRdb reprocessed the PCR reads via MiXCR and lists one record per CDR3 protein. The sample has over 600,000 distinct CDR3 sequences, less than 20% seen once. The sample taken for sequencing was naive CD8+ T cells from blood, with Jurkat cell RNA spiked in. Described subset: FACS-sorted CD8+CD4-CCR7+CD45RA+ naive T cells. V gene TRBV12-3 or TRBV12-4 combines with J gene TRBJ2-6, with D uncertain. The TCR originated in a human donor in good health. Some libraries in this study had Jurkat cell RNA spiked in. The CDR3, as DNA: TGTGCCAGCAGTCCTTATTTGATGGATCGCTCTGGGGCCAACGTCCTGACTTTC. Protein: CASSPYLMDRSGANVLTF.